This TCR beta chain emerged from a study of T cells in Graves' hyperthyroidism and ophthalmopathy. This clonotype appeared a few times. The CDR3 length is 15 residues. Trimming left V 1 base short and J 4 bases short, with 10 bases between. Germline loops: CDR1 LGHNA, CDR2 YSLEER. RNA transcripts provided the source from which TCR beta CDR3 regions were amplified. First-round RT-PCR of the TCR CDR3 relied on the HTBI primer set. Each CDR3 protein gets one entry after TCRdb re-called the multiplex PCR reads with MiXCR. The sample has more than 500,000 distinct CDR3 sequences; 14% to 15% are singletons. The sequenced sample consisted of blood. This clonotype was obtained from a woman aged 40 to 50 with Graves' ophthalmopathy. The chain uses TRBV4-3 and TRBJ2-2, with D tentatively TRBD2 (5 bases). The CDR3 loop is CASSQVQRSTGELFF. CDR3 nucleotides: TGCGCCAGCAGCCAAGTCCAGCGGAGCACCGGGGAGCTGTTTTTT.